This TCR beta chain is from a study of T-cell reconstitution after alpha-beta-depleted transplantation in children. Study conclusions and caveats: Hyperexpanded clones declined; after one year, newly produced T cells mostly supplied diversity. In patients about two months after transplant, alpha-beta T cells reportedly arose from several hundred expanded graft clones. Surviving recipient T cells and thymic progenitors underlay high day-60 TCRbeta diversity in some patients.

This CDR3 region has 13 residues. V was trimmed by 5 bases and J by 5 bases, leaving 11 bases between them. This clonotype came up many times. Its antigen is not known. Preparation of the TCRbeta library was carried out with unique molecular identifiers. TCRdb reprocessed the PCR reads with MiXCR, giving one entry per CDR3 protein. The table lists 480,000 or so distinct CDR3 sequences, about 10% of them singletons. This material consisted of PBMCs, taken before TCRalphabeta/CD19-depleted stem cell transplant. The V call is TRBV12-3 or TRBV12-4, the J call TRBJ2-3, with a possible D match to TRBD1 (6 bases). This receptor was obtained from a child aged 2-15 years with inherited bone marrow failure, due to receive a stem cell transplant. Here the CDR3 DNA reads TGTGCCAGCAGTCCGGGACATGTAGATACGCAGTATTTT. Translation: CASSPGHVDTQYF.